This entry is about one TCR beta chain. Its matching antigen is unknown. Incorporated into the TCR beta cDNA libraries were unique molecular identifiers, which served to reduce PCR and sequencing biases. cDNA molecules numbering roughly 0.5 million came from approximately 1 to 10 million T cells. MiXCR, applied by TCRdb to the PCR reads, yields one record per CDR3 protein. The sample lists about 460,000 distinct CDR3 sequences; around 40% were seen once. This record comes from a study of post-analysis software for immune sequencing data. Study details: Relapsing-remitting, secondary progressive and progressive-relapsing courses of multiple sclerosis were included. Study-level results: Patients showed TRBV5-6, TRBV5-1 and TRBV20-1 among 4 or 5 TRBV segments more frequent than in controls. Batch-mates among the samples co-clustered strongly by F measure. Versus controls, multiple sclerosis patients showed significantly lower diversity (normalized Chao1).

Germline V gives CDR1 ENHRY, CDR2 SYGVKD. The length of the CDR3 is 14 residues. Trimming stripped 0 bases from V and 5 bases from J, with 8 bases between. The sample taken for sequencing was blood. J is TRBJ1-5 and V is TRBV10-3, with no clear D. The receptor's source is a girl aged 5-17 years with multiple sclerosis. The CDR3: CAISESYGDQPQHF. CDR3 nucleotides: TGTGCCATCAGTGAGTCCTACGGGGATCAGCCCCAGCATTTT.